By sample share, the clone carrying this TCR beta chain is medium-sized. The antigen is undetermined. The data were taken from a study of CD8+CD57+ T cells in acquired aplastic anemia. Researchers used genomic DNA as the template to profile TCR beta VDJ and CDR3. TCRdb reanalysed the reads using MiXCR and keeps one entry per CDR3 protein. Among around 50,000 distinct CDR3 sequences listed, roughly 69% were seen once. The study's findings and limits: Sharing between patients and controls was observed for some 27 CD8+ CDR3 sequences.

In germline, CDR1 is KGHDR, CDR2 SFDVKD. The CDR3 is 14 residues long. Trimming took 3 bases from V and 4 from J; bases not matched to a gene: 0. This receptor was obtained from a human donor in good health, serving as a control. Sequencing used sorted CD4+, CD8+, or CD8+CD57+ T cells (not recorded which) from PBMCs. The J gene is TRBJ2-7, the V gene TRBV24-1; TRBD2 agrees at 12 bases. CDR3 protein: CATSDGTSGYEQYF. The CDR3 nucleotides are TGTGCCACCAGTGATGGGACTAGCGGGTACGAGCAGTACTTC.